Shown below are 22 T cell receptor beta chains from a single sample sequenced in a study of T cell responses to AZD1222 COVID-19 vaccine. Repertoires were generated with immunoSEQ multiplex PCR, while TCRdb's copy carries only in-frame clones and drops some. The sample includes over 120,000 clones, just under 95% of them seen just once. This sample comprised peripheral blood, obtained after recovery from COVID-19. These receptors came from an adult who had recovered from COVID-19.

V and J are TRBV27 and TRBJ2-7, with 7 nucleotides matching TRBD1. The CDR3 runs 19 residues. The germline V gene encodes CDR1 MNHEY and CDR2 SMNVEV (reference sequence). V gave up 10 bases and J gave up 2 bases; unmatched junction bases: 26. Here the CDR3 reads CATPPVVDPRGRGTYEQYF. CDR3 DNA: TGTGCCACCCCTCCAGTCGTGGACCCCCGGGGCAGGGGGACCTACGAGCAGTACTTC.

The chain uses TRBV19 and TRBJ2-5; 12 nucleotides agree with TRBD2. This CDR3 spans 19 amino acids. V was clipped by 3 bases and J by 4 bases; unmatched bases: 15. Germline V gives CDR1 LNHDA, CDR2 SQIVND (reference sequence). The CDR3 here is CASSIGGLRASGRGETQYF. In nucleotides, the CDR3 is TGTGCCAGTAGTATCGGAGGACTTCGGGCTAGCGGGAGGGGAGAGACCCAGTACTTC.

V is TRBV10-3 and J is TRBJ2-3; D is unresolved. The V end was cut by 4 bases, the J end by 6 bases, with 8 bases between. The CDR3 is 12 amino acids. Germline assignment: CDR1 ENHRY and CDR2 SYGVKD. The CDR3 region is CAISVGADTQYF. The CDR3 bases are TGTGCCATCAGTGTAGGAGCTGATACGCAGTATTTT.

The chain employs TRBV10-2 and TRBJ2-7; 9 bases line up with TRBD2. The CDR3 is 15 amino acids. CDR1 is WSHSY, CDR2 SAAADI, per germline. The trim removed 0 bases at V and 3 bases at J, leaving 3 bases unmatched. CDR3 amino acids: CASSESISGGYEQYF. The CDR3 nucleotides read TGCGCCAGCAGTGAGTCAATTAGCGGGGGCTACGAGCAGTACTTC.

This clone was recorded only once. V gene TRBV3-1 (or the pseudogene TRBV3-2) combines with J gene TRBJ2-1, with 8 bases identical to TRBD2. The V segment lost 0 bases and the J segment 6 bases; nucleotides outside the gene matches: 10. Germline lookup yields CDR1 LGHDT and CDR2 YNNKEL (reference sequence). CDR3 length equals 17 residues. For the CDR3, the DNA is TGTGCCAGCAGCCAAGATAGTTGGACTAGCCCGATCAATGAGCAGTTCTTC. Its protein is CASSQDSWTSPINEQFF.

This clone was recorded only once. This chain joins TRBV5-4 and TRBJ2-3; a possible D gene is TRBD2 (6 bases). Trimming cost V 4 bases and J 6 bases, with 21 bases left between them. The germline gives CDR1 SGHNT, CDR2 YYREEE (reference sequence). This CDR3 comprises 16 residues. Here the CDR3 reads CASSLKRARGEDTQYF. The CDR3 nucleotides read TGTGCCAGCAGCCTGAAACGGGCGCGCGGGGAGGATACGCAGTATTTT.

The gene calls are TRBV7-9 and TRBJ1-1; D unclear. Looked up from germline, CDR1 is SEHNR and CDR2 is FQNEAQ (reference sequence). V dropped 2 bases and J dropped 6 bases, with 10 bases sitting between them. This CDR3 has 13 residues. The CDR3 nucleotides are TGTGCCAGCAGCTTACGGGAATTAGCTGAAGCTTTCTTT. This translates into CASSLRELAEAFF.

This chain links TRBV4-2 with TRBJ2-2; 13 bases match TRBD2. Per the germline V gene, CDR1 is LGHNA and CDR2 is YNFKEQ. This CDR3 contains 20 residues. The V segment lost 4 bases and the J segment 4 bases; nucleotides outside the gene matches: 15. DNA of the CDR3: TGTGCCAGCAGCCCTTCAGGGTGGACTAGCGGGAGAGACGGCACCGGGGAGCTGTTTTTT. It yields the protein CASSPSGWTSGRDGTGELFF.

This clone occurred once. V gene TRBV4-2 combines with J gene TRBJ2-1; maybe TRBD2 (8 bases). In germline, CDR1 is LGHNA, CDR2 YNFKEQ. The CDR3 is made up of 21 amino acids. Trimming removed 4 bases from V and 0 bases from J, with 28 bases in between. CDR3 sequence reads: CASSLLPGTDKRGSSYNEQFF. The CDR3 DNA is TGTGCCAGCAGCCTTCTACCTGGGACAGATAAGCGGGGGAGCTCCTACAATGAGCAGTTCTTC.

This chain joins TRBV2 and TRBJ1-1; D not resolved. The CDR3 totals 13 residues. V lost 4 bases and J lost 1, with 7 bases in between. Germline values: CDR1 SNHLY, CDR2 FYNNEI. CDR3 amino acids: CASSGQWNTEAFF. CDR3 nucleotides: TGTGCCAGCAGTGGACAATGGAACACTGAAGCTTTCTTT.

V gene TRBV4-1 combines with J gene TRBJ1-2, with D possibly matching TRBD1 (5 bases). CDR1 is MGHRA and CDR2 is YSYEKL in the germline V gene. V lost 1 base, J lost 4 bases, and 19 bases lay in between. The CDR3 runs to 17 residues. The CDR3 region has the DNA TGCGCCAGCAGCCAAGGGATTTGGGGCGTGGAGTCCTATGGCTACACCTTC. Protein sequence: CASSQGIWGVESYGYTF.

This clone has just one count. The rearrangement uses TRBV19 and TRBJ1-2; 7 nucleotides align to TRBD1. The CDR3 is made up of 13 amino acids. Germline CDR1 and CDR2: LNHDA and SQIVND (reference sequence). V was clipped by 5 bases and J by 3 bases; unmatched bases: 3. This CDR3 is CASSGGTDYGYTF. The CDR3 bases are TGTGCCAGTAGTGGAGGGACAGACTATGGCTACACCTTC.

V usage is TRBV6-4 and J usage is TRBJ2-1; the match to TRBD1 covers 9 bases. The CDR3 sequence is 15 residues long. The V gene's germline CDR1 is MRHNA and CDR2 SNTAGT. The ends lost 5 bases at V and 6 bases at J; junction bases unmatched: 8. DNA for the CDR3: TGTGCCAGCAGTTTCGCGGGACAGGGTAGCAATGAGCAGTTCTTC. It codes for CASSFAGQGSNEQFF.

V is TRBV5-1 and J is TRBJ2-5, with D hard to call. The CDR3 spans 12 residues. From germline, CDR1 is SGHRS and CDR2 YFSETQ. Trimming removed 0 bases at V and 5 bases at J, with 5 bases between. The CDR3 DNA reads TGCGCCAGCAGCTTGGCAGAGGAGACCCAGTACTTC. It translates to CASSLAEETQYF. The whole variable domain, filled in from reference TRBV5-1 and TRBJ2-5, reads KAGVTQTPRYLIKTRGQQVTLSCSPISGHRSVSWYQQTPGQGLQFLFEYFSETQRNKGNFPGRFSGRQFSNSRSEMNVSTLELGDSALYLCASSLAEETQYFGPGTRLLVL.

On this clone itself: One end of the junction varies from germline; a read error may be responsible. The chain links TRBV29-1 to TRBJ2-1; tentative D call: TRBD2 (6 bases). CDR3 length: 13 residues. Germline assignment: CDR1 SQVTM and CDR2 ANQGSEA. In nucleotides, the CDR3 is TGCAGCTTTGAGCGGGTCAGGTATTATGAGCAGTTCTTC. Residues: CSFERVRYYEQFF.

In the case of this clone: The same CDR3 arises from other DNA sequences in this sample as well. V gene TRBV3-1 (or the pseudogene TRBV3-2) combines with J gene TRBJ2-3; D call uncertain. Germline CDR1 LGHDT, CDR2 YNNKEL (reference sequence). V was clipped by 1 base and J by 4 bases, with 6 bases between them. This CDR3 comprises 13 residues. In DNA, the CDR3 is TGTGCCAGCAGCCAAGTGGGCGCAGATACGCAGTATTTT. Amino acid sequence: CASSQVGADTQYF.

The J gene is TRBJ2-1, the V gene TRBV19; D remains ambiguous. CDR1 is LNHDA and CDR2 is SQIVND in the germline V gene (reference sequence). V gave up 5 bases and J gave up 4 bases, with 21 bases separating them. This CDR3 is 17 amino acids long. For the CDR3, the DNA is TGTGCCAGTAGTCCCCGGATCAGATCTTCAATATACAATGAGCAGTTCTTC. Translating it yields CASSPRIRSSIYNEQFF. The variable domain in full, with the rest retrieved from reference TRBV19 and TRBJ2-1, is DGGITQSPKYLFRKEGQNVTLSCEQNLNHDAMYWYRQDPGQGLRLIYYSQIVNDFQKGDIAEGYSVSREKKESFPLTVTSAQKNPTAFYLCASSPRIRSSIYNEQFFGPGTRLTVL.

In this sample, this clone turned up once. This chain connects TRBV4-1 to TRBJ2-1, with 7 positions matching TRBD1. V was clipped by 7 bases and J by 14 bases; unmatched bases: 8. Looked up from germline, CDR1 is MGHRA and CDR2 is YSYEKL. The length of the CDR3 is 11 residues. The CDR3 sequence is CASKGAVGEFF. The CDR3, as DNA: TGCGCCAGCAAGGGGGCTGTCGGTGAGTTCTTC.

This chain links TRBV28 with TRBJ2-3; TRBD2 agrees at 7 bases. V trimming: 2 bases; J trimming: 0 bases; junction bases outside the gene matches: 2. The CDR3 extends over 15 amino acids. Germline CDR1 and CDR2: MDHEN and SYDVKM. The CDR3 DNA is TGTGCCAGCAGTTTAAGCGGGATTAGCACAGATACGCAGTATTTT. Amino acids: CASSLSGISTDTQYF.

The CDR3 DNA sequence: TGCGCCAGCAGCCAAGCTCCATTCACCGAGCAGTACTTC. Translation: CASSQAPFTEQYF. This sequence joins TRBV4-1 and TRBJ2-7, with no clear D. Trimming took off 1 base at V and 6 bases at J, with 10 bases between the two ends. CDR1 and CDR2 (germline): MGHRA, YSYEKL. The CDR3 runs 13 residues.

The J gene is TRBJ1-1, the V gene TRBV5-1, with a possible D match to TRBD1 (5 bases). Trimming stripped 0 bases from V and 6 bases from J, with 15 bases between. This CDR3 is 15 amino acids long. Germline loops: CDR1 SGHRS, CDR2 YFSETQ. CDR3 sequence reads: CASSLATSGTAEAFF. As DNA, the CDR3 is TGCGCCAGCAGCTTGGCCACGTCTGGGACGGCTGAAGCTTTCTTT. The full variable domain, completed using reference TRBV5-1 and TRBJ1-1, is KAGVTQTPRYLIKTRGQQVTLSCSPISGHRSVSWYQQTPGQGLQFLFEYFSETQRNKGNFPGRFSGRQFSNSRSEMNVSTLELGDSALYLCASSLATSGTAEAFFGQGTRLTVV.

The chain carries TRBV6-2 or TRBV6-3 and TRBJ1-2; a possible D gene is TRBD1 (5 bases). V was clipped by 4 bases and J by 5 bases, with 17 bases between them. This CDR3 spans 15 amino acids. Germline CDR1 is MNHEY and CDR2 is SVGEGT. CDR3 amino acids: CASSWEARTPYGYTF. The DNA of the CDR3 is TGTGCCAGCAGTTGGGAGGCCAGGACACCTTATGGCTACACCTTC.